These 25 T cell receptor beta chains originate from one sample sequenced in a study of blood T cell repertoires in COVID-19. Sequencing was performed with immunoSEQ multiplex PCR; in TCRdb, only in-frame clones are kept and a portion is missing. The table has 150,000 to 200,000 clones, around 83% seen once. Material: peripheral blood. These receptors came from a woman under 40 with active or convalescent COVID-19.

This chain uses TRBV5-1 with TRBJ1-5; D is unresolved. This CDR3 is 13 amino acids long. Trimming took off 1 base at V and 4 bases at J, with 6 bases between the two ends. CDR1 SGHRS and CDR2 YFSETQ come from the germline V gene. CDR3 nucleotides: TGCGCCAGCAGCTTGTCTGAGAATCAGCCCCAGCATTTT. Protein product: CASSLSENQPQHF.

The genes are TRBV5-1 and TRBJ1-1; possibly TRBD1 for D (5 bases). The ends were cut back, 0 bases at V and 5 bases at J, with 14 bases in the middle. The germline V gene has CDR1 SGHRS and CDR2 YFSETQ. The CDR3 length is 15 residues. CDR3 in DNA: TGCGCCAGCAGCTTGGCCGGGGGGAGTACGACTGAAGCTTTCTTT. It is translated as CASSLAGGSTTEAFF.

The chain carries TRBV15 and TRBJ2-3; 7 bases align to TRBD2. The CDR3 loop spans 16 amino acids. J was trimmed by 0 bases and V by 3 bases; bases with no gene match: 6. The germline CDR1 and CDR2 sequences are LNHNV and YYDKDF (reference sequence). The DNA for the CDR3 is TGTGCCACCAGCAGGCCCGCTAGCGGTAGCACAGATACGCAGTATTTT. It translates to CATSRPASGSTDTQYF. Full variable domain (rest looked up from reference TRBV15 and TRBJ2-3): DAMVIQNPRYQVTQFGKPVTLSCSQTLNHNVMYWYQQKSSQAPKLLFHYYDKDFNNEADTPDNFQSRRPNTSFCFLDIRSPGLGDTAMYLCATSRPASGSTDTQYFGPGTRLTVL.

The count of this clone is one. The chain uses TRBV2 and TRBJ1-4, with a weak D call TRBD1 (6 bases). The germline V gene has CDR1 SNHLY and CDR2 FYNNEI. V was trimmed by 6 bases and J by 14 bases, leaving 19 bases between them. The CDR3 totals 13 residues. The CDR3 spells CASSGQSSGFLFF. In DNA, the CDR3 is TGTGCCAGCAGCGGACAGTCTTCTGGCTTCCTGTTTTTT.

V is TRBV3-1 (or the pseudogene TRBV3-2) and J is TRBJ1-4; D call uncertain. CDR1 and CDR2 (germline): LGHDT, YNNKEL (reference sequence). Trimming pared 8 bases from V and 8 bases from J, leaving 15 bases between. The length of the CDR3 is 13 residues. Here the CDR3 DNA reads TGTGCCAGCTCCCCCACCTCGGGGGAAAAACTGTTTTTT. Translation: CASSPTSGEKLFF.

V gene TRBV6-5 combines with J gene TRBJ2-7; 8 bases are shared with TRBD1. Germline trimming cut 6 bases from V and 6 bases from J; bases unmatched to any gene: 10. This CDR3 is 14 amino acids long. Looked up from germline, CDR1 is MNHEY and CDR2 is SVGAGI. The CDR3 loop reads CASRPETGTGEQYF. The CDR3 nucleotides are TGTGCCAGCAGACCTGAAACAGGGACAGGCGAGCAGTACTTC.

The chain is built from TRBV9 and TRBJ1-1; 7 bases agree with TRBD1. V shed 6 bases and J 0 bases; nucleotides not matched to a gene: 5. Germline CDR1 SGDLS, CDR2 YYNGEE. This CDR3 spans 14 amino acids. CDR3 in amino acids: CASNSGQVNTEAFF. Here the CDR3 DNA reads TGTGCCAGCAATAGCGGACAGGTGAACACTGAAGCTTTCTTT.

The chain carries TRBV7-2 and TRBJ1-5; the D gene is possibly TRBD1 (5 bases). The CDR3 consists of 16 residues. V shed 1 base and J shed 1 base, with 11 bases lying between them. CDR1 and CDR2 from the germline V gene are SGHTA and FQGNSA. CDR3 residues: CASSLGVQGSNQPQHF. The DNA of the CDR3 is TGTGCCAGCAGCTTAGGAGTCCAGGGAAGCAATCAGCCCCAGCATTTT.

The V and J genes are TRBV11-3 and TRBJ2-3; tentative D call: TRBD2 (6 bases). This CDR3 contains 15 residues. The germline V and J ends were trimmed by 1 base and 0 bases, with 8 bases remaining between them. From germline, CDR1 is SGHNT and CDR2 YENEEA. The CDR3 loop is CASSLGGTSTDTQYF. CDR3 DNA sequence: TGTGCCAGCAGCTTAGGAGGGACTAGCACAGATACGCAGTATTTT.

The chain has TRBV7-9 and TRBJ1-4, with D unresolved. The CDR3 has 11 residues. V was cut by 5 bases and J by 5 bases, with 3 bases left in between. Germline CDR1 and CDR2: SEHNR and FQNEAQ (reference sequence). CDR3 residues: CASSPNEKLFF. DNA of the CDR3: TGTGCCAGCAGCCCGAATGAAAAACTGTTTTTT.

This sequence joins TRBV28 and TRBJ1-1, with unresolved D. Germline V gene data show CDR1 as MDHEN and CDR2 as SYDVKM. CDR3 length equals 16 residues. The V end lost 6 bases, the J end lost 5 bases, and 22 bases lay between the germline ends. The CDR3 spells CASRSSNGRALTEAFF. Written as DNA, the CDR3 is TGTGCCAGCAGAAGTTCAAACGGGCGGGCATTAACTGAAGCTTTCTTT.

The V and J genes are TRBV7-2 and TRBJ1-1; D gene uncertain. Between the trimmed V and J ends, which lost 1 base and 6 bases, there was a span of 12 bases. The CDR3 length is 14 residues. The V gene's germline CDR1 is SGHTA and CDR2 FQGNSA. The CDR3 nucleotides read TGTGCCAGCAGCTTAGAGGTTGGAACAGCTGAAGCTTTCTTT. This codes for CASSLEVGTAEAFF.

The rearrangement uses TRBV11-2 and TRBJ2-7; 7 nucleotides align to TRBD2. The CDR3 has 15 residues. Germline V CDR1 and CDR2: SGHAT, FQNNGV. V was pared by 4 bases and J by 2 bases, with 8 bases of the junction left unmatched. Written as DNA, the CDR3 is TGTGCCAGCAGCTCTGAGCCCCGGGGGGCCTACGAGCAGTACTTC. It is translated as CASSSEPRGAYEQYF.

The rearrangement links TRBV28 to TRBJ1-2; the D gene is possibly TRBD1 (5 bases). Germline loops: CDR1 MDHEN, CDR2 SYDVKM. Trimming removed 7 bases from V and 7 bases from J, with 13 bases in between. The CDR3 consists of 12 residues. This CDR3 is CASNTQGTGYTF. The CDR3 nucleotides are TGTGCCAGCAATACTCAGGGTACTGGCTACACCTTC.

The CDR3 loop reads CATRGQTGAGYTF. The DNA for the CDR3 is TGTGCCACCAGGGGACAAACAGGGGCTGGCTACACCTTC. The V call is TRBV24-1, the J call TRBJ1-2, with 7 bases identical to TRBD1. V gave up 7 bases and J gave up 7 bases; unmatched junction bases: 8. The length of the CDR3 is 13 residues. Germline V gives CDR1 KGHDR, CDR2 SFDVKD.

The chain uses TRBV6-4 and TRBJ2-2; D possibly corresponds to TRBD1 (6 bases). Trimming stripped 0 bases from V and 6 bases from J, with 11 bases between. The CDR3 sequence is 15 residues long. Per the germline V gene, CDR1 is MRHNA and CDR2 is SNTAGT. The CDR3 coding sequence is TGTGCCAGCAGTGACTCGGGCAGGGGCGCCGGGGAGCTGTTTTTT. It encodes CASSDSGRGAGELFF.

The rearrangement uses TRBV7-8 and TRBJ1-2; perhaps TRBD1 as D (5 bases). Germline V gene data show CDR1 as SGHVS and CDR2 as FQNEAQ. CDR3 length equals 13 residues. The ends were cut back, 5 bases at V and 2 bases at J, with 9 bases in the middle. The CDR3 nucleotides read TGTGCCAGCAGCCTGGACACAAACTATGGCTACACCTTC. It codes for CASSLDTNYGYTF.

This clone was observed once. The chain couples TRBV2 to TRBJ1-5; no firm D call. The CDR3 has 13 amino acids. The germline CDR1 and CDR2 sequences are SNHLY and FYNNEI. Between the trimmed V and J ends, which lost 1 base and 4 bases, there was a span of 5 bases. CDR3: CASSEERNQPQHF. The DNA for the CDR3 is TGTGCCAGCAGTGAAGAGCGGAATCAGCCCCAGCATTTT.

The chain uses TRBV15 and TRBJ2-2; D unresolved. CDR3 length: 13 amino acids. Germline CDR1 is LNHNV and CDR2 is YYDKDF (reference sequence). Between the trimmed V and J ends, which lost 0 bases and 7 bases, there was a span of 6 bases. CDR3 loop: CATSRDLFGELFF. The CDR3 DNA reads as TGTGCCACCAGCAGAGATCTATTCGGGGAGCTGTTTTTT.

Only a few counts were recorded for this clone. Because the CDR3's place on the DNA is in doubt, the DNA is left out and the CDR3 is given as listed by TCRdb. The chain combines TRBV5-6 with TRBJ1-1; TRBD1 was called by the table and not checked on the DNA. CDR1 SGHDT and CDR2 YYEEEE come from the germline V gene. The CDR3 contains 16 residues when both ends are counted. The CDR3 protein is CASSFGQGAQGFESFF.

The rearrangement uses TRBV7-2 and TRBJ1-1, with 8 bases matching TRBD1. Germline loops: CDR1 SGHTA, CDR2 FQGNSA. The ends lost 4 bases at V and 0 bases at J; junction bases unmatched: 4. The CDR3 sequence is 15 residues long. Here the CDR3 DNA reads TGTGCCAGCAGCTGGGGGACAGGTATGAACACTGAAGCTTTCTTT. Its translation is CASSWGTGMNTEAFF.

The rearrangement links TRBV25-1 to TRBJ2-7; unclear D gene. This CDR3 spans 11 amino acids. V was clipped by 4 bases and J by 2 bases, with 3 bases between them. Germline CDR1 is MGHDK and CDR2 is SYGVNS. CDR3 in amino acids: CASSVTYEQYF. The CDR3 coding sequence is TGTGCCAGCAGTGTTACCTACGAGCAGTACTTC.

This clone was picked up one time. The chain joins TRBV5-1 to TRBJ1-1; TRBD1 aligns across 10 bases. The J segment lost 3 bases and the V segment lost 0 bases, leaving 2 bases of the junction unmatched. The CDR3 contains 15 residues. The germline V gene has CDR1 SGHRS and CDR2 YFSETQ. The CDR3 DNA reads TGCGCCAGCAGCTTGGGGGACAGGGGATACACTGAAGCTTTCTTT. Amino acids: CASSLGDRGYTEAFF. Full variable domain (rest looked up from reference TRBV5-1 and TRBJ1-1): KAGVTQTPRYLIKTRGQQVTLSCSPISGHRSVSWYQQTPGQGLQFLFEYFSETQRNKGNFPGRFSGRQFSNSRSEMNVSTLELGDSALYLCASSLGDRGYTEAFFGQGTRLTVV.

The chain recombines TRBV9 with TRBJ2-2, with a possible D match to TRBD2 (5 bases). The V end was cut by 4 bases, the J end by 3 bases, with 19 bases between. The CDR3 runs to 17 residues. CDR1 and CDR2 from the germline V gene are SGDLS and YYNGEE. The CDR3 is CASSPGVGSEYTGELFF. The CDR3 DNA reads TGTGCCAGCAGCCCCGGGGTGGGCAGCGAATACACCGGGGAGCTGTTTTTT. The entire variable domain, with the rest obtained from reference TRBV9 and TRBJ2-2, is as follows: DSGVTQTPKHLITATGQRVTLRCSPRSGDLSVYWYQQSLDQGLQFLIQYYNGEERAKGNILERFSAQQFPDLHSELNLSSLELGDSALYFCASSPGVGSEYTGELFFGEGSRLTVL.

CDR3 sequence reads: CASSYSGGGGETQYF. CDR3 sequence (DNA): TGTGCCAGCAGTTACTCGGGGGGGGGCGGGGAGACCCAGTACTTC. This chain uses TRBV6-5 with TRBJ2-5, with TRBD2 as a possible D gene (7 bases). The germline V and J ends were trimmed by 0 bases and 5 bases, with 13 bases remaining between them. Germline V lookup: CDR1 MNHEY, CDR2 SVGAGI. CDR3 length: 15 amino acids.